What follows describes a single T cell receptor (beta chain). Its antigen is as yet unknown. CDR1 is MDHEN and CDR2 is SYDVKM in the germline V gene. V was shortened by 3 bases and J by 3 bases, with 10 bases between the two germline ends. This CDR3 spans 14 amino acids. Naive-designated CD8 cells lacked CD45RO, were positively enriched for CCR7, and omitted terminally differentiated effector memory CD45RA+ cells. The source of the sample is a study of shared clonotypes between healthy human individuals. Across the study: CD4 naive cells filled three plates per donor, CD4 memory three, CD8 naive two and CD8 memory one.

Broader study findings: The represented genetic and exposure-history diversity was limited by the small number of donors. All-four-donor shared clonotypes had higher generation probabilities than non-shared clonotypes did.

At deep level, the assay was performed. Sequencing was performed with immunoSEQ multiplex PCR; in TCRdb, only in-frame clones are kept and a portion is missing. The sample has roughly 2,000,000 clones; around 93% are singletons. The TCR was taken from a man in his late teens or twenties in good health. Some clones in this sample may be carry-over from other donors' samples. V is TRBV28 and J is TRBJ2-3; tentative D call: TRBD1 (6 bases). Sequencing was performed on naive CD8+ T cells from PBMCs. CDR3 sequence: CASSFRTVTDTQYF. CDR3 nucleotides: TGTGCCAGCAGTTTTAGGACAGTAACAGATACGCAGTATTTT.